Below, 30 T cell receptor beta chains from the same sample are listed, as sequenced in a study of neurological immune-mediated disorders. TCRdb re-derived calls from the 5' RACE reads in MiXCR, one entry per CDR3 protein. Among some 26,000 distinct CDR3 sequences listed, 2.5% to 4% were seen once. The sample comprised PBMCs. The receptor source for this set is a woman between 25 and 40 years old with multiple sclerosis.

This clonotype was counted many times. The chain is built from TRBV7-2 and TRBJ2-3, with TRBD2 as a possible D gene (7 bases). Trimming removed 5 bases from V and 3 bases from J, with 15 bases in between. The V gene's germline CDR1 is SGHTA and CDR2 FQGNSA. The CDR3 is 15 residues long. The CDR3 loop is CASSRGGGRTDTQYF. The DNA of the CDR3 is TGTGCCAGCAGCCGTGGGGGGGGCAGGACAGATACGCAGTATTTT.

This clonotype was detected ten times or more. The chain employs TRBV5-1 and TRBJ2-3; TRBD2 is a possible D gene (6 bases). The ends were cut back, 4 bases at V and 3 bases at J, with 12 bases in the middle. The V gene's germline CDR1 is SGHRS and CDR2 YFSETQ. CDR3 size: 14 residues. This chain's CDR3 is CASSASLATDTQYF. CDR3 bases: TGCGCCAGCAGCGCGTCGCTAGCGACAGATACGCAGTATTTT.

The chain combines TRBV5-5 with TRBJ2-5, with unresolved D. V lost 1 base, J lost 1 base, and 5 bases lay in between. Germline V lookup: CDR1 SGHKS, CDR2 YYEKEE (reference sequence). CDR3 length: 13 amino acids. For the CDR3, the DNA is TGTGCCAGCAGCTTGTTTATCCAAGAGACCCAGTACTTC. Its translation: CASSLFIQETQYF.

This clonotype appeared a few times. This may come from a read error, since a much larger clone is one base off. J is TRBJ2-1 and V is TRBV7-9, with a possible D match to TRBD1 (5 bases). The V end lost 3 bases, the J end lost 10 bases, and 10 bases lay between the germline ends. Germline CDR1 and CDR2: SEHNR and FQNEAQ (reference sequence). The CDR3 length is 12 residues. The chain's CDR3 is CASSFAKGEQFF. The DNA for the CDR3 is TGTGCCAGCAGCTTCGCGAAGGGGGAGCAGTTCTTC.

This clonotype was observed at least ten times. CDR3: CSATGPELAKNTGELFF. The CDR3 DNA reads TGCAGTGCCACCGGACCGGAACTAGCGAAGAACACCGGGGAGCTGTTTTTT. This chain links TRBV20-1 with TRBJ2-2; 7 bases fit TRBD2. The CDR3 is 17 residues long. The V and J ends lost 6 bases and 1 base, in that order; junction bases with no gene match: 14. In germline, CDR1 is DFQATT, CDR2 SNEGSKA (reference sequence).

This clonotype was seen ten or more times. Relative to the germline gene, one junction end is altered; a read error may explain this. This chain connects TRBV10-2 to TRBJ1-5; tentative D call: TRBD1 (5 bases). Germline loops: CDR1 WSHSY, CDR2 SAAADI. The length of the CDR3 is 14 residues. CDR3 nucleotides: TGCGCCAGCAGTCTAGAGTGGGGGAATCAGCCCCAGAATTTT. The encoded protein is CASSLEWGNQPQNF.

This clonotype was recorded at least ten times. The rearrangement uses TRBV9 and TRBJ2-7, with D hard to call. CDR1 and CDR2 (germline): SGDLS, YYNGEE. V was pared by 2 bases and J by 1 base, with 7 bases between. The CDR3 has 13 residues. CDR3 in amino acids: CASSVSISYEQYF. CDR3 DNA: TGTGCCAGCAGCGTGAGTATTTCCTACGAGCAGTACTTC. The entire variable domain, with the rest obtained from reference TRBV9 and TRBJ2-7, is as follows: DSGVTQTPKHLITATGQRVTLRCSPRSGDLSVYWYQQSLDQGLQFLIQYYNGEERAKGNILERFSAQQFPDLHSELNLSSLELGDSALYFCASSVSISYEQYFGPGTRLTVT.

As to this clonotype: The junction departs from the called germline gene at one end, perhaps through a read error. The rearrangement uses TRBV28 and TRBJ1-1; 7 nucleotides align to TRBD1. Germline CDR1 reads MDHEN; CDR2 reads SYDVKM. The CDR3 is 14 amino acids. CDR3 protein: CACSPEPGGTEAFF. CDR3 nucleotides: TGTGCCTGCAGTCCCGAACCAGGGGGCACTGAAGCTTTCTTT.

This clonotype has ten or more counts. The genes are TRBV20-1 and TRBJ2-5; 8 bases map to TRBD2. V lost 1 base, J lost 5 bases, and 12 bases stayed unmatched. The CDR3 length is 16 residues. Germline CDR1 DFQATT, CDR2 SNEGSKA (reference sequence). The DNA of the CDR3 is TGCAGTGCTAGAGGGTTAGCGGGATCCCCGTGGGAGACCCAGTACTTC. Translation: CSARGLAGSPWETQYF.

In this sample, this clonotype turned up many times. V usage is TRBV7-2 and J usage is TRBJ1-2, with D possibly TRBD1 on 6 matching bases. CDR1 is SGHTA and CDR2 is FQGNSA in the germline V gene. This CDR3 is built from 14 residues. V was pared by 6 bases and J by 1 base, with 12 bases between. The DNA for the CDR3 is TGTGCCAGCAGACGGACAGCTAGTAACTATGGCTACACCTTC. Protein: CASRRTASNYGYTF.

This clonotype was counted ten times or more. J is TRBJ2-2 and V is TRBV20-1, with 7 bases that match TRBD2. The V gene's germline CDR1 is DFQATT and CDR2 SNEGSKA (reference sequence). The ends lost 3 bases at V and 7 bases at J; junction bases unmatched: 14. The CDR3 has 16 amino acids. CDR3 in amino acids: CSARALGGDGHGELFF. In DNA form, the CDR3 reads TGCAGTGCTAGGGCCTTGGGGGGGGACGGCCACGGGGAGCTGTTTTTT.

The sample holds many counts of this clonotype. The chain has TRBV7-9 and TRBJ1-1, with a tentative D call TRBD1 (5 bases). The CDR3 is 14 residues long. Trimming cost V 5 bases and J 2 bases, with 12 bases left between them. Germline values: CDR1 SEHNR, CDR2 FQNEAQ (reference sequence). CDR3 in DNA: TGTGCCAGCAGCCCCCTTGGGGGAAACACTGAAGCTTTCTTT. Encoded protein: CASSPLGGNTEAFF.

By frequency in the sample, this clonotype is medium-sized. V usage is TRBV5-1 and J usage is TRBJ1-5; no reliable D call. V was shortened by 0 bases and J by 5 bases, with 6 bases between the two germline ends. The CDR3 has 13 residues. Per germline, CDR1 SGHRS and CDR2 YFSETQ. The CDR3 DNA reads TGCGCCAGCAGCTTGGGAGGTGATCAGCCCCAGCATTTT. This gives the protein CASSLGGDQPQHF.

In this sample, this clonotype turned up many times. This chain uses TRBV5-1 with TRBJ2-2, with 9 bases aligning to TRBD1. V was pared by 4 bases and J by 5 bases, with 6 bases of the junction left unmatched. The CDR3 is 15 amino acids. Looked up from germline, CDR1 is SGHRS and CDR2 is YFSETQ. The DNA for the CDR3 is TGCGCCAGCAGCGTCGGACAGGGGTGGACCGGGGAGCTGTTTTTT. Its protein product is CASSVGQGWTGELFF.

In this sample, this clonotype turned up many times. The CDR3 bases are TGCAGTGCGACAGGGAGTTCAAACTATGGCTACACCTTC. Translating it yields CSATGSSNYGYTF. The J gene is TRBJ1-2, the V gene TRBV20-1, with 7 bases lining up with TRBD1. The germline CDR1 and CDR2 sequences are DFQATT and SNEGSKA (reference sequence). V was pared by 6 bases and J by 2 bases, with 6 bases of the junction left unmatched. This CDR3 has 13 residues.

Ten or more counts support this clonotype. V and J are TRBV5-1 and TRBJ2-3; D might be TRBD2 (6 bases). Looked up from germline, CDR1 is SGHRS and CDR2 is YFSETQ. This CDR3 region has 15 residues. Trimming shortened V by 4 bases and J by 10 bases, and 22 bases separated the two germline ends. The CDR3, as DNA: TGCGCCAGCAGCCGACTGGGGAGGAACAAGGAATCGCAGTATTTT. It yields the protein CASSRLGRNKESQYF.

About this clonotype: Sequence at one end of the junction differs from germline and may be a read error. This chain links TRBV6-2 or TRBV6-3 with TRBJ1-5, with D maybe TRBD1 (6 bases). This CDR3 has 12 residues. The germline gives CDR1 MNHEY, CDR2 SVGEGT. The CDR3 DNA reads TGTGCCAGCAGCGCCGGACAGCAGGTTTGGAATTTT. As protein: CASSAGQQVWNF.

This clonotype was observed a handful of times. The rearrangement uses TRBV11-2 and TRBJ2-7; no clear D. Germline-derived CDR1 and CDR2 are SGHAT and FQNNGV. The V gene lost 3 bases and the J gene lost 2 bases, with 14 bases spanning the gap. This CDR3 is built from 15 residues. CDR3 bases: TGTGCCAGCAGCTTTAATATGGGAAAGCCCTACGAGCAGTACTTC. It specifies CASSFNMGKPYEQYF.

This clonotype has ten or more counts. The J gene is TRBJ2-5, the V gene TRBV5-1, with 12 bases that match TRBD2. This CDR3 spans 15 amino acids. The germline V gene encodes CDR1 SGHRS and CDR2 YFSETQ. Trimming cost V 1 base and J 5 bases; bases outside gene matches: 3. CDR3 coding DNA: TGCGCCAGCAGCTTGTCCCTAGCGGGGGGGGAGACCCAGTACTTC. This gives the protein CASSLSLAGGETQYF.

This clonotype was detected ten times or more. V gene TRBV5-1 combines with J gene TRBJ2-1; D possibly corresponds to TRBD1 (6 bases). Trimming left V 0 bases short and J 5 bases short, with 9 bases between. Germline values: CDR1 SGHRS, CDR2 YFSETQ. The CDR3 runs 14 residues. The CDR3 spells CASSLAGQNNEQFF. The CDR3 DNA is TGCGCCAGCAGCTTGGCCGGACAGAACAATGAGCAGTTCTTC.

This clonotype was found many times. The chain couples TRBV7-8 to TRBJ1-3; D is undetermined. Germline lookup yields CDR1 SGHVS and CDR2 FQNEAQ. This CDR3 region has 15 residues. V shed 5 bases and J shed 0 bases, with 11 bases lying between them. The CDR3 loop reads CASSPHFSSGNTIYF. The CDR3, as DNA: TGTGCCAGCAGCCCACACTTTAGCTCTGGAAACACCATATATTTT.

This clonotype showed up many times. The chain has TRBV2 and TRBJ1-1; D not resolved. CDR3 length: 12 residues. CDR1 is SNHLY and CDR2 is FYNNEI in the germline V gene. Trimming took 8 bases from V and 1 from J, leaving 8 bases between them. The CDR3 DNA follows: TGTGCCAGCGGCCTTCGGAACACTGAAGCTTTCTTT. Its translation: CASGLRNTEAFF.

Ten or more counts support this clonotype. The J gene is TRBJ1-1, the V gene TRBV20-1, with D maybe TRBD1 (5 bases). Germline lookup yields CDR1 DFQATT and CDR2 SNEGSKA (reference sequence). The CDR3 length is 12 residues. V was cut by 3 bases and J by 10 bases, with 15 bases left in between. This CDR3 is CSASGAGRGAFF. Here the CDR3 DNA reads TGCAGTGCTAGCGGGGCAGGGCGTGGAGCTTTCTTT.

This clonotype was counted many times. This rearrangement joins TRBV7-2 to TRBJ2-5; D call uncertain. This CDR3 is built from 13 residues. V lost 3 bases and J lost 5, with 10 bases in between. The germline V gene encodes CDR1 SGHTA and CDR2 FQGNSA. Here the CDR3 reads CASSFRRRETQYF. The CDR3 DNA is TGTGCCAGCAGCTTCAGGAGAAGGGAGACCCAGTACTTC. The full variable domain, completed using reference TRBV7-2 and TRBJ2-5, is GAGVSQSPSNKVTEKGKDVELRCDPISGHTALYWYRQSLGQGLEFLIYFQGNSAPDKSGLPSDRFSAERTGGSVSTLTIQRTQQEDSAVYLCASSFRRRETQYFGPGTRLLVL.

This clonotype appeared many times. The chain couples TRBV24-1 to TRBJ2-3; the D call may be TRBD1 or TRBD2 (5 bases each). CDR1 is KGHDR and CDR2 is SFDVKD in the germline V gene. Trimming stripped 7 bases from V and 4 bases from J, with 14 bases between. This CDR3 comprises 14 residues. The CDR3, as DNA: TGTGCCACCAGCCACCCCGGGGCCCCAGATACGCAGTATTTT. Translated: CATSHPGAPDTQYF.

The table lists this clonotype with many counts. The J gene is TRBJ2-7, the V gene TRBV20-1; TRBD2 is a possible D gene (5 bases). This CDR3 comprises 14 residues. From germline, CDR1 is DFQATT and CDR2 SNEGSKA (reference sequence). V was shortened by 0 bases and J by 3 bases, with 12 bases between the two germline ends. The CDR3 sequence is CSARERATIYEQYF. Written as DNA, the CDR3 is TGCAGTGCTAGAGAGCGGGCGACGATCTACGAGCAGTACTTC.

This clonotype has a count of ten or more. This rearrangement joins TRBV5-8 to TRBJ2-7; the match to TRBD2 covers 8 bases. The CDR3 is 14 residues long. With V trimmed by 6 bases and J by 2 bases, 7 bases remained unmatched. Germline CDR1 SGHTS, CDR2 YDEGEE. DNA for the CDR3: TGTGCCAGCACCCGGGGGGGTTCCCCCTACGAGCAGTACTTC. Translating gives CASTRGGSPYEQYF.

In its sample, this clonotype was seen many times. This CDR3 is CASSLGGSGSSEQFF. DNA for the CDR3: TGTGCCAGCAGCTTAGGAGGTAGCGGGAGCTCTGAGCAGTTCTTC. The chain uses TRBV7-2 and TRBJ2-1; 9 nucleotides agree with TRBD2. CDR3 length: 15 amino acids. With V trimmed by 1 base and J by 9 bases, 7 bases remained unmatched. The V gene's germline CDR1 is SGHTA and CDR2 FQGNSA.

This clonotype was recorded many times. One end of the junction varies from germline; a read error may be responsible. This chain joins TRBV7-6 and TRBJ2-6; 12 nucleotides align to TRBD1. Germline CDR1 reads SGHVS; CDR2 reads FNYEAQ. This CDR3 spans 19 amino acids. The CDR3 sequence is CASSLVPGQGARGAKVLTF. CDR3 DNA sequence: TGTGCCAGCAGCTTAGTTCCGGGACAGGGGGCGAGGGGGGCCAAAGTCCTGACTTTC.

This clonotype was counted only a few times. This may be a read error: a much more frequent sequence differs by one nucleotide. The rearrangement joins TRBV4-1 to TRBJ2-7, with TRBD1 matching 8 bases. CDR3 size: 15 residues. Trimming removed 0 bases from V and 7 bases from J; junction bases left unmatched: 8. The V gene's germline CDR1 is MGHRA and CDR2 YSYEKL. The CDR3 DNA reads as TGCGCCAGCAGCCAAGATCCGCAGGGGGCGGAAGAGCAGTACTTC. Amino acid sequence: CASSQDPQGAEEQYF.